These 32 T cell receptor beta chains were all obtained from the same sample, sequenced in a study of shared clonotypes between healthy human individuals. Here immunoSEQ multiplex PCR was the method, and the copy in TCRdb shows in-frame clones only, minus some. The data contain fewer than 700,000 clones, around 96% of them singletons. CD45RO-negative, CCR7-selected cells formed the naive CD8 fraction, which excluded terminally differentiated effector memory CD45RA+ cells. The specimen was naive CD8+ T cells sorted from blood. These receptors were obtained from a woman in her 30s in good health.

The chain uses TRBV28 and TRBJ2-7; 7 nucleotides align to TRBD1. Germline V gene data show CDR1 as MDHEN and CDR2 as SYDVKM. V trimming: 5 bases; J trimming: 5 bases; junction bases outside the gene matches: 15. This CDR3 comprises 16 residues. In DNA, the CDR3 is TGTGCCAGCAGTCTCCGCCCAGACAGGGCAAAAGACGAGCAGTACTTC. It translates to CASSLRPDRAKDEQYF.

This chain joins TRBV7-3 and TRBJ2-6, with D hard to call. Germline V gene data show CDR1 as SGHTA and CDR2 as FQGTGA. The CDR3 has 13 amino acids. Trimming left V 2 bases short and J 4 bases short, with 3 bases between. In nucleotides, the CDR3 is TGTGCCAGCAGCTTAGACGGGGCCAACGTCCTGACTTTC. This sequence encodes CASSLDGANVLTF. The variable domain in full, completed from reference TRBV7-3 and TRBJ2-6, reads GAGVSQTPSNKVTEKGKYVELRCDPISGHTALYWYRQSLGQGPEFLIYFQGTGAADDSGLPNDRFFAVRPEGSVSTLKIQRTERGDSAVYLCASSLDGANVLTFGAGSRLTVL.

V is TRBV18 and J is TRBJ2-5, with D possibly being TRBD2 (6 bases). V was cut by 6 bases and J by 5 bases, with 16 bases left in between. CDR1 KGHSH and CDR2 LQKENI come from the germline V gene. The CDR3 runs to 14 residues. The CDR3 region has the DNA TGTGCCAGCTCGGCCCTGGGGGGTACTGAGACCCAGTACTTC. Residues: CASSALGGTETQYF. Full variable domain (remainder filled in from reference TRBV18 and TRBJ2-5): NAGVMQNPRHLVRRRGQEARLRCSPMKGHSHVYWYRQLPEEGLKFMVYLQKENIIDESGMPKERFSAEFPKEGPSILRIQQVVRGDSAAYFCASSALGGTETQYFGPGTRLLVL.

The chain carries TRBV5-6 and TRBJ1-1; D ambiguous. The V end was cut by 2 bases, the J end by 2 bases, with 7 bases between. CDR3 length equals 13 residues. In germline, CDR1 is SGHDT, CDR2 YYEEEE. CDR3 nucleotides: TGTGCCAGCAGCTTTTGGGGAAACACTGAAGCTTTCTTT. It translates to CASSFWGNTEAFF.

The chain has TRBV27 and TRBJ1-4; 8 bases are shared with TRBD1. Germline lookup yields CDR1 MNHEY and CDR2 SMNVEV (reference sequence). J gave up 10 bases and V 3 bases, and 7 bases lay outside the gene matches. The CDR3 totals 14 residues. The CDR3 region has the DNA TGTGCCAGCAGTTTCGGACAGGGTTATGGAAAACTGTTTTTT. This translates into CASSFGQGYGKLFF.

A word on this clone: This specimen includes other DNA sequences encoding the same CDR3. Here the CDR3 DNA reads TGTGCCAGTAGTATCGGGGGCCAGCCCCAGCATTTT. Its protein product is CASSIGGQPQHF. V usage is TRBV19 and J usage is TRBJ1-5; the D gene is possibly TRBD1 (6 bases). The CDR3 loop spans 12 amino acids. The V end was cut by 3 bases, the J end by 7 bases, with 7 bases between. Germline V gene lookup returns CDR1 LNHDA and CDR2 SQIVND (reference sequence).

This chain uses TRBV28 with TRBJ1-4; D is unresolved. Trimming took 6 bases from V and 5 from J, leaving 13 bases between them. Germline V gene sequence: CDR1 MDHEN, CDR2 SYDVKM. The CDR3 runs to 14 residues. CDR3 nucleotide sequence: TGTGCCAGCAGCCAACAGATACAGAATGAAAAACTGTTTTTT. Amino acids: CASSQQIQNEKLFF.

Here the CDR3 DNA reads TGTGCCAGCAGCTCCTACGGACAGGGACACAATGAGCAGTTCTTC. It yields the protein CASSSYGQGHNEQFF. V gene TRBV13 combines with J gene TRBJ2-1; 8 bases fit TRBD1. The germline gives CDR1 PRHDT, CDR2 FYEKMQ (reference sequence). The CDR3 spans 15 residues. Losses at the gene ends were 4 bases for V and 5 bases for J; bases not matched to a gene: 7.

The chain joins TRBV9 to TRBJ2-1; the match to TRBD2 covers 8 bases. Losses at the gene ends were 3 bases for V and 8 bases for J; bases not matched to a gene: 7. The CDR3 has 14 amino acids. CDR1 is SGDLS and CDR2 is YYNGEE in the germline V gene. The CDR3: CASSGGLEGDEQFF. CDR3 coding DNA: TGTGCCAGCAGCGGGGGACTAGAGGGAGATGAGCAGTTCTTC.

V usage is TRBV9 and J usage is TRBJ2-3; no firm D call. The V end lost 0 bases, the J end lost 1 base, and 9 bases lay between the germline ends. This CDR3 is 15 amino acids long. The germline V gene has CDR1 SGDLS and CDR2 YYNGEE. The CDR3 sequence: CASSVDNYRTDTQYF. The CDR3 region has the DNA TGTGCCAGCAGCGTAGACAACTACCGCACAGATACGCAGTATTTT.

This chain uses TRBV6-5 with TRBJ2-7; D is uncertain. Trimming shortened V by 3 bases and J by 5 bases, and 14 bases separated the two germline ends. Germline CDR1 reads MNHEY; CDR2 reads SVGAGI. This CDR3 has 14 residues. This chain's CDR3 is CASSYLQSRHEQYF. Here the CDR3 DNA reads TGTGCCAGCAGTTATTTACAGAGTAGGCACGAGCAGTACTTC.

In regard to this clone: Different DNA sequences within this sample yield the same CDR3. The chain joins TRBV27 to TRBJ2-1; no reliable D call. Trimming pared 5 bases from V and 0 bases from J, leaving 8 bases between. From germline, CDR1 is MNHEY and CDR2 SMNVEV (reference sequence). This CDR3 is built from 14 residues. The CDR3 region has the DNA TGTGCCAGCAGTCCACTATCCTCCTACAATGAGCAGTTCTTC. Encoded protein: CASSPLSSYNEQFF.

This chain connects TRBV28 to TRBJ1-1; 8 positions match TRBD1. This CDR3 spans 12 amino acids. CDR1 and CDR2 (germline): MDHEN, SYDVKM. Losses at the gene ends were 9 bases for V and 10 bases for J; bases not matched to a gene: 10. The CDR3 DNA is TGTGCCAGTGAAACAGGGGGAATGGGAGCTTTCTTT. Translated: CASETGGMGAFF.

DNA of the CDR3: TGCAGCGTCCAGGGACAGCTCTCTGGAAACACCATATATTTT. It yields the protein CSVQGQLSGNTIYF. This chain uses TRBV29-1 with TRBJ1-3; TRBD1 agrees at 7 bases. CDR1 is SQVTM, CDR2 ANQGSEA, per germline. There are 14 residues in the CDR3. The J segment lost 0 bases and the V segment lost 6 bases, leaving 5 bases of the junction unmatched.

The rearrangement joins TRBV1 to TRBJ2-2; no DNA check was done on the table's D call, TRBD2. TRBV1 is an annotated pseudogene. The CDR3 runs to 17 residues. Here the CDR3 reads CTSSQGGLRWNTGELFF. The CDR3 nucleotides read TGCACCAGCAGCCAAGGTGGACTAAGGTGGAACACCGGGGAGCTGTTTTTT.

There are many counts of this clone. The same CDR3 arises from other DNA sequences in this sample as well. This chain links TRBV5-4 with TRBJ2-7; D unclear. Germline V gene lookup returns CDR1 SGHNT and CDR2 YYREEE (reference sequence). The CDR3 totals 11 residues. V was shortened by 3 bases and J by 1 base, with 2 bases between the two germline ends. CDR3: CASSSSYEQYF. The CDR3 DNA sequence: TGTGCCAGCAGCTCGTCCTACGAGCAGTACTTC.

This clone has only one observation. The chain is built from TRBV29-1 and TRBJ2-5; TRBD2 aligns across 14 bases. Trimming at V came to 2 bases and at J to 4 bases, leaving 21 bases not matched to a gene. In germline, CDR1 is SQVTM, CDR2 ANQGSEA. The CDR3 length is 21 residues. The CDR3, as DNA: TGCAGCGTTGAACCGAAGGACAGGGGACCAGGGACTAGCGGGAGTTTAGAGACCCAGTACTTC. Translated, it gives CSVEPKDRGPGTSGSLETQYF.

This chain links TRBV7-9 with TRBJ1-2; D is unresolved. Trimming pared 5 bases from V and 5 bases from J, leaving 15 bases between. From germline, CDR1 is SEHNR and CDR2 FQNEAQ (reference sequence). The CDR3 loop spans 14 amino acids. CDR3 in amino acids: CASSGSERPYGYTF. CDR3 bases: TGTGCCAGCAGCGGCAGTGAAAGACCTTATGGCTACACCTTC.

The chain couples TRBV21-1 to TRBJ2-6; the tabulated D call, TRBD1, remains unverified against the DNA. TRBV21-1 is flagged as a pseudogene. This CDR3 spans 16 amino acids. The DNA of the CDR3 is TGTGCCAGCAGCACCCGGGACACCGCTGGGGCCAACGTCCTGACTTTC. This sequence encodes CASSTRDTAGANVLTF.

CDR3 nucleotide sequence: TGTGCCAGCAGCGCCCTCCCGGGACCCTCCCTAGTGGAGCAGTACTTC. Amino acid sequence: CASSALPGPSLVEQYF. This rearrangement joins TRBV9 to TRBJ2-7; the D gene could be TRBD1 or TRBD2 (5 bases each). Germline CDR1 is SGDLS and CDR2 is YYNGEE. The CDR3 covers 16 residues. With 3 bases removed from V and 7 bases from J, the gap between germline ends came to 23 bases.

The CDR3 spells CASSVQGGGQPQHF. The CDR3 coding sequence is TGTGCCAGCAGCGTGCAGGGAGGTGGGCAGCCCCAGCATTTT. V is TRBV5-8 and J is TRBJ1-5, with a weak D call TRBD1 (5 bases). Trimming took off 4 bases at V and 7 bases at J, with 15 bases between the two ends. The CDR3 sequence is 14 residues long. Germline V gene sequence: CDR1 SGHTS, CDR2 YDEGEE.

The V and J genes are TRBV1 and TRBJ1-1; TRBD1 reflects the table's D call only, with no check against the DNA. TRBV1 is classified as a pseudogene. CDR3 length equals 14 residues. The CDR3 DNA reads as TGCACCAGCAGCCAATTAAGACAGGGCGTCGAAGCTTTCTTT. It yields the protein CTSSQLRQGVEAFF.

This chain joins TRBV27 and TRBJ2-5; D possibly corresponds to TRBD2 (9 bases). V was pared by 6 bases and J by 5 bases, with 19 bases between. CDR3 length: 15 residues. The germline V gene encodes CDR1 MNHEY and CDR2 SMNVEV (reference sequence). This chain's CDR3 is CASSSGGGRAETQYF. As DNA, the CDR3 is TGTGCCAGCAGCTCAGGGGGCGGGAGGGCGGAGACCCAGTACTTC.

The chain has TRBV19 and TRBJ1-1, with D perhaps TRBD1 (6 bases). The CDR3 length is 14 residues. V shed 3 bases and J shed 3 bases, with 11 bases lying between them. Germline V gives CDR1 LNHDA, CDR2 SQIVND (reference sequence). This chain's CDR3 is CASSIWGADTEAFF. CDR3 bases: TGTGCCAGTAGTATTTGGGGGGCGGACACTGAAGCTTTCTTT.

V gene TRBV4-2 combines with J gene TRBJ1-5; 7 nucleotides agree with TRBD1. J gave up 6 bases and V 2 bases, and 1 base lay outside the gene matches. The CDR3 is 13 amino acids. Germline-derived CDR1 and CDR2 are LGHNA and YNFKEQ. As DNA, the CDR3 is TGTGCCAGCAGCCAACAGGGGGGTCAGCCCCAGCATTTT. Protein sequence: CASSQQGGQPQHF.

As DNA, the CDR3 is TGTGCCAGCAGTGTGGGACAGATGACCTACGAGCAGTACTTC. Translation: CASSVGQMTYEQYF. The chain is built from TRBV25-1 and TRBJ2-7; 7 positions agree with TRBD1. The CDR3 covers 14 residues. Germline lookup yields CDR1 MGHDK and CDR2 SYGVNS. The V segment lost 4 bases and the J segment 2 bases; nucleotides outside the gene matches: 5.

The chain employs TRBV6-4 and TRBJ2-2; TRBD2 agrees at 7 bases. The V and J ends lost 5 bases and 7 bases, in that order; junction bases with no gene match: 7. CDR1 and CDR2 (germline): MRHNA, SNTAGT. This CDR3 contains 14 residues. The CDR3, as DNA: TGTGCCAGCAGTCGGACTAGTTTACGCGGGGAGCTGTTTTTT. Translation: CASSRTSLRGELFF.

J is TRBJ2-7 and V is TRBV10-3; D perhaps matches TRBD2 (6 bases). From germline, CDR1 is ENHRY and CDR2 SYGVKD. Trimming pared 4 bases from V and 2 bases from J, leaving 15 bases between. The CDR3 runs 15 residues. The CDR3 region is CAISGTSGPTYEQYF. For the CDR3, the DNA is TGTGCCATCAGTGGTACGAGCGGGCCCACCTACGAGCAGTACTTC.

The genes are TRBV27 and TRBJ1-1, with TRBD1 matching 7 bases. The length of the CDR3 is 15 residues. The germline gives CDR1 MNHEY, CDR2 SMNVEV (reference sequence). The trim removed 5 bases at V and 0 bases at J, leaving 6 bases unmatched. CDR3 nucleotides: TGTGCCAGCAGTCCTTACAGGGGACTGAACACTGAAGCTTTCTTT. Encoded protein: CASSPYRGLNTEAFF.

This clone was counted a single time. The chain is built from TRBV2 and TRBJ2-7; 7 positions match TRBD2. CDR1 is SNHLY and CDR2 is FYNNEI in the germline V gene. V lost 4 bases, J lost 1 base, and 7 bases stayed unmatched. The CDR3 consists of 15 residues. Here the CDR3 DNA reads TGTGCCAGCAGTGGGCCGTCTAGCGGATCCTACGAGCAGTACTTC. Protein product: CASSGPSSGSYEQYF.

The CDR3 is CASSPWEGTSGAEAFF. In DNA form, the CDR3 reads TGTGCCAGCAGTCCCTGGGAGGGGACCAGCGGGGCCGAAGCTTTCTTT. The chain uses TRBV7-9 and TRBJ1-1; TRBD1 is a possible D gene (5 bases). V was clipped by 6 bases and J by 8 bases, with 25 bases between them. This CDR3 has 16 amino acids. Germline V CDR1 and CDR2: SEHNR, FQNEAQ (reference sequence).

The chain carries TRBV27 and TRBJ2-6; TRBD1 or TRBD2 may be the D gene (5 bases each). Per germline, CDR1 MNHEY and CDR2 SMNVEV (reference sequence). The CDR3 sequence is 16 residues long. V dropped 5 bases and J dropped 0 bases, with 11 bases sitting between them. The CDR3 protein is CASSTGPYSGANVLTF. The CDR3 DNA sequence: TGTGCCAGCAGTACGGGACCTTACTCTGGGGCCAACGTCCTGACTTTC. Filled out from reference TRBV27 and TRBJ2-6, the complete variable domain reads EAQVTQNPRYLITVTGKKLTVTCSQNMNHEYMSWYRQDPGLGLRQIYYSMNVEVTDKGDVPEGYKVSRKEKRNFPLILESPSPNQTSLYFCASSTGPYSGANVLTFGAGSRLTVL.